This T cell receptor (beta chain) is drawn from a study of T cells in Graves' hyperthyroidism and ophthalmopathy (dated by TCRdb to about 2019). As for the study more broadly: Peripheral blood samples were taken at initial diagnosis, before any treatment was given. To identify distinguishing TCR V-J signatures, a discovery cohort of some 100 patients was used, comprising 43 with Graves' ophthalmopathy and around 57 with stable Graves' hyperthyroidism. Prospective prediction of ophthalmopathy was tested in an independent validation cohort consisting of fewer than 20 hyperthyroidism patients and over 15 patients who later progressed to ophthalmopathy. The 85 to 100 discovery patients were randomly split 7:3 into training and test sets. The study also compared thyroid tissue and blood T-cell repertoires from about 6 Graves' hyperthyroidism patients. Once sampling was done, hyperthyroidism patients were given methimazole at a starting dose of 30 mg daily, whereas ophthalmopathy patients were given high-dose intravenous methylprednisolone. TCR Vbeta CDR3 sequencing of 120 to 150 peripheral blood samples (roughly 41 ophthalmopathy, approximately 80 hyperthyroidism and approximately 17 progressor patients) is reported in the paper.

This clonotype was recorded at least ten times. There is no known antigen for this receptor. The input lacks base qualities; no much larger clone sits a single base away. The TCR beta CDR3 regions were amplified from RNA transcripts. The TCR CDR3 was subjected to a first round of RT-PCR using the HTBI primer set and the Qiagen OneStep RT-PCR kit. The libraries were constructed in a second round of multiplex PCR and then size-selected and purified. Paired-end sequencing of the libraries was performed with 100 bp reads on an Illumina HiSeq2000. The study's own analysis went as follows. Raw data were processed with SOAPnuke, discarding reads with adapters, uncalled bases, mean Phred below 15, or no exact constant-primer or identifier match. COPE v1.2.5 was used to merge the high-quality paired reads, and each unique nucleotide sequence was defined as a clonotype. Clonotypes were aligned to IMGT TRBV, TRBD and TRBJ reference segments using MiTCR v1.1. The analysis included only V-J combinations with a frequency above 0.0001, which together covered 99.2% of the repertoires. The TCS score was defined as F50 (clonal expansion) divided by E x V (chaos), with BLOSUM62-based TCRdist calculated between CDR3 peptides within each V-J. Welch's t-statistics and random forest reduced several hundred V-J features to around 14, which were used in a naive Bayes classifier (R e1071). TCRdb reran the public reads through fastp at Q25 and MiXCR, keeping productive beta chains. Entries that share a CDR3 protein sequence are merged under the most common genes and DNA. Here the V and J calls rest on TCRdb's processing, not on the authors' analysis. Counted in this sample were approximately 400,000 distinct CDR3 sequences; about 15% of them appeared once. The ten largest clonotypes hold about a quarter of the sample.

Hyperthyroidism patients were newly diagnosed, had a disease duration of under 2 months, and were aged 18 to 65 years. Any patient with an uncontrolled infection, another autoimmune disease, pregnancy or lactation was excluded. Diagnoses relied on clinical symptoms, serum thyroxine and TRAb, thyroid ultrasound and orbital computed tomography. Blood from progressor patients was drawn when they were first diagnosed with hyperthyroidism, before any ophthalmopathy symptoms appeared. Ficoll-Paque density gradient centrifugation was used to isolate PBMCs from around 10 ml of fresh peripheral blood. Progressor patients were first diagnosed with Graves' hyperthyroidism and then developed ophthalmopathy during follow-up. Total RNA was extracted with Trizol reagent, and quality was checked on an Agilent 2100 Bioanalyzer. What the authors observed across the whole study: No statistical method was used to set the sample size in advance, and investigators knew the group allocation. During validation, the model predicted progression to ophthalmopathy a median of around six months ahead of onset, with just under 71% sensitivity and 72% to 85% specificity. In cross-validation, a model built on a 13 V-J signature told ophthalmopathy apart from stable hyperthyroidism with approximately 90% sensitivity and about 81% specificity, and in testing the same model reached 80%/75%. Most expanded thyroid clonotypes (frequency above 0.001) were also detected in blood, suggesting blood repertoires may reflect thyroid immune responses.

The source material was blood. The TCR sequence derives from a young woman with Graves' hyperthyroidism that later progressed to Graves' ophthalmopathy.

For the CDR3, the sequence is CASSSSGTTKSEQYF. Here is the DNA: TGTGCCAGCAGTTCCTCCGGGACAACTAAATCCGAGCAGTACTTC. The V and J genes are TRBV27 and TRBJ2-7, with TRBD1 as a weak D call on 6 bases. The germline V gene (reference sequence) specifies MNHEY as CDR1 and SMNVEV as CDR2. Deletion took 4 bases off V and 6 bases off J, with a span of 19 bases between the germline ends. From the cysteine up to the phenylalanine, the CDR3 has a length of 15 residues. This entry keeps only the CDR3 DNA: 45 bases, framed from base 1.